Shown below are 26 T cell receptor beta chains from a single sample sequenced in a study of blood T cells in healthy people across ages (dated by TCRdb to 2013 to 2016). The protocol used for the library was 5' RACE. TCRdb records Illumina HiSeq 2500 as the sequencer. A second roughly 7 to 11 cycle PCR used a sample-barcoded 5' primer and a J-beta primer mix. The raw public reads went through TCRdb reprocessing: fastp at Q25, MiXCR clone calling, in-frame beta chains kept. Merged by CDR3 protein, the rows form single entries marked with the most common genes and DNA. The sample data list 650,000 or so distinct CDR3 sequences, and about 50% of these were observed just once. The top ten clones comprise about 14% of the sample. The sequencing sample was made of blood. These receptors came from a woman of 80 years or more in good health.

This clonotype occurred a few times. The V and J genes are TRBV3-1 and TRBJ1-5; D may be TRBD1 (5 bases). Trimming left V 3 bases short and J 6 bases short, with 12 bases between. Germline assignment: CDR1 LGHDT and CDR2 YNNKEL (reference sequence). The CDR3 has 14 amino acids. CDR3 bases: TGTGCCAGCAGCCAGTCGGCAGGGAGTCAGCCCCAGCATTTT. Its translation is CASSQSAGSQPQHF.

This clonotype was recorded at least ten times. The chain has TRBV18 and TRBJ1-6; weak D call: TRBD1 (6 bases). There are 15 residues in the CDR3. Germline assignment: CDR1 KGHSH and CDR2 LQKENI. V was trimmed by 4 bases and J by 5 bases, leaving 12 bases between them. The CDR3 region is CASSQRQDHNSPLHF. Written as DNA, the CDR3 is TGTGCCAGCTCACAACGACAGGACCATAATTCACCCCTCCACTTT.

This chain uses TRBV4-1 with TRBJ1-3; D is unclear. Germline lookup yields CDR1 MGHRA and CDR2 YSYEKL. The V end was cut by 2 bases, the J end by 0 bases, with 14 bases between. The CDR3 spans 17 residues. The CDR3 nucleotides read TGCGCCAGCAGCCAATCTCCTATCCCGGGCTCTGGAAACACCATATATTTT. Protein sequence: CASSQSPIPGSGNTIYF.

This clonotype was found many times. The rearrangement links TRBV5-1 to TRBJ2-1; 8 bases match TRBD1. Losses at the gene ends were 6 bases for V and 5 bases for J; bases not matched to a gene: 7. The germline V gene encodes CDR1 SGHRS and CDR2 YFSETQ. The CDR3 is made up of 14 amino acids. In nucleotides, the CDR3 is TGCGCCAGCACATTAGACAGGGGACACAATGAGCAGTTCTTC. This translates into CASTLDRGHNEQFF. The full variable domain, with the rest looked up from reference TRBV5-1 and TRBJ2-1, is KAGVTQTPRYLIKTRGQQVTLSCSPISGHRSVSWYQQTPGQGLQFLFEYFSETQRNKGNFPGRFSGRQFSNSRSEMNVSTLELGDSALYLCASTLDRGHNEQFFGPGTRLTVL.

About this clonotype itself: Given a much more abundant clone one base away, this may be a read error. CDR3 sequence: CASSVNDYNEQYF. The DNA of the CDR3 is TGTGCCAGCAGCGTAAACGACTACAATGAGCAGTACTTC. This chain connects TRBV7-3 to TRBJ2-1, with TRBD2 as a possible D gene (5 bases). The end of the DNA aligns better with TRBJ2-7, so the J call may be wrong. The CDR3 has 13 residues. Germline V lookup: CDR1 SGHTA, CDR2 FQGTGA.

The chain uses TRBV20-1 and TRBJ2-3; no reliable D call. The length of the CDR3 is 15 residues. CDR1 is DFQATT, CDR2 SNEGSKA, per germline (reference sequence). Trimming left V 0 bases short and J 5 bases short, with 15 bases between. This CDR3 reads CSARDLRVPGDTQYF. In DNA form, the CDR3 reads TGCAGTGCTAGAGATCTCCGGGTCCCCGGAGATACGCAGTATTTT.

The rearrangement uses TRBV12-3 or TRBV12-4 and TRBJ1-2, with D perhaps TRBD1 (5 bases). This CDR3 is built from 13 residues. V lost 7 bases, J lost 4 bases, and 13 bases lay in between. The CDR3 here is CASTTGRVYGYTF. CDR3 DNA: TGTGCCAGCACAACGGGGCGGGTCTATGGCTACACCTTC.

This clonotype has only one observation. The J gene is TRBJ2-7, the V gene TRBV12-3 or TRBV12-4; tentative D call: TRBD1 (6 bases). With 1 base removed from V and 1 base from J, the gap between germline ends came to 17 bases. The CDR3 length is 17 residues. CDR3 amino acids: CASSLEFLPGASYEQYF. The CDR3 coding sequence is TGTGCCAGCAGTTTAGAGTTTTTGCCAGGGGCTTCCTACGAGCAGTACTTC.

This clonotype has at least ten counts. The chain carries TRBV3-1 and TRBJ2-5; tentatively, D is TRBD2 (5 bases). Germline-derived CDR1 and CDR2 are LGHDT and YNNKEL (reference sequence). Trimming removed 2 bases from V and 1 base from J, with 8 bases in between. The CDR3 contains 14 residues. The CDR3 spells CASSQFLAQETQYF. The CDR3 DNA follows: TGTGCCAGCAGCCAATTCCTAGCCCAAGAGACCCAGTACTTC.

The CDR3 DNA reads TGTGCCAGCAGTTACCTCTCCCGTTTTAGCAACAATGAGCAGTACTTC. Protein: CASSYLSRFSNNEQYF. The chain has TRBV6-6 and TRBJ2-5; D is undetermined. The CDR3 covers 16 residues. CDR1 and CDR2 from the germline V gene are MNHNY and SVGAGI (reference sequence). V lost 2 bases to trimming and J lost 11 bases, with 24 bases between them.

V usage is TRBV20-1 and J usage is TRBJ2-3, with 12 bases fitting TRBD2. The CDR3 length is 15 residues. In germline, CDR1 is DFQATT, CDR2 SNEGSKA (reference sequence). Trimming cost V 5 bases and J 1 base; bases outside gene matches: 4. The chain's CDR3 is CSAPASGGGTDTQYF. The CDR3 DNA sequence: TGCAGTGCTCCAGCTAGCGGGGGGGGCACAGATACGCAGTATTTT.

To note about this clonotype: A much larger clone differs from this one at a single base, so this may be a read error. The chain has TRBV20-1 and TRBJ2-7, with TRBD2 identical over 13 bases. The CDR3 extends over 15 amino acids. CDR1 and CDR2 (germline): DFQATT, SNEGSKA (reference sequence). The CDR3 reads CSAEELAGGRYGQYF. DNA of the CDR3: TGCAGTGCAGAAGAACTAGCGGGAGGGCGGTACGGGCAGTACTTC.

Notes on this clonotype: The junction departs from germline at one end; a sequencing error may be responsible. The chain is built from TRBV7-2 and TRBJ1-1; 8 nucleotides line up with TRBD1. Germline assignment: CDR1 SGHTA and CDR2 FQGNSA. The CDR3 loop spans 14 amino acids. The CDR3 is CACRGDRFRTEAFF. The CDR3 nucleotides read TGTGCCTGCAGGGGGGACAGGTTTAGGACTGAAGCTTTCTTT. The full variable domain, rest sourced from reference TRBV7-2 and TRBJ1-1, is GAGVSQSPSNKVTEKGKDVELRCDPISGHTALYWYRQSLGQGLEFLIYFQGNSAPDKSGLPSDRFSAERTGGSVSTLTIQRTQQEDSAVYLCACRGDRFRTEAFFGQGTRLTVV.

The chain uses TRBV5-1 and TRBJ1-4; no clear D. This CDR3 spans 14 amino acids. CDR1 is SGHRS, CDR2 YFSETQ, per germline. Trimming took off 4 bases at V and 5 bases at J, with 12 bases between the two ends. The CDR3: CASSRSGQNEKLFF. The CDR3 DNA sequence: TGCGCCAGCAGCCGATCGGGCCAGAATGAAAAACTGTTTTTT.

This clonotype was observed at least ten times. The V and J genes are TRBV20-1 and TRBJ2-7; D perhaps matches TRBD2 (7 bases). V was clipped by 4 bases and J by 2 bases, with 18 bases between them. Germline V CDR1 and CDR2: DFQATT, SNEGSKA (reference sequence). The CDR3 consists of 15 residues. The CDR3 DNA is TGCAGTGCTACCCTAGGGGGGGAGCCTACCTACGAGCAGTACTTC. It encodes CSATLGGEPTYEQYF.

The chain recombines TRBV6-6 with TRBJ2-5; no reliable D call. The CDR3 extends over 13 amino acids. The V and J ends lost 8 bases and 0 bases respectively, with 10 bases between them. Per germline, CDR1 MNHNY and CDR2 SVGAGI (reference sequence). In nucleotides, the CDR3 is TGTGCCAGCGAAATGAGGTACCAAGAGACCCAGTACTTC. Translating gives CASEMRYQETQYF.

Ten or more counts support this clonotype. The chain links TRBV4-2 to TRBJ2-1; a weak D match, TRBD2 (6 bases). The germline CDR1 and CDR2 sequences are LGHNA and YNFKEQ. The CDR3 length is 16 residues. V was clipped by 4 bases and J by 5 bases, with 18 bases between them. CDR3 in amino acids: CASSPFAGGVNNEQFF. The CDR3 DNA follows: TGTGCCAGCAGCCCCTTTGCCGGAGGGGTAAACAATGAGCAGTTCTTC.

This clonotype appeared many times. CDR3 residues: CASSPQGVGTDTQYF. The DNA of the CDR3 is TGTGCCAGCAGCCCCCAGGGGGTTGGCACAGATACGCAGTATTTT. The V call is TRBV7-6, the J call TRBJ2-3; 7 bases line up with TRBD1. The V and J ends lost 5 bases and 1 base, in that order; junction bases with no gene match: 6. Germline CDR1 is SGHVS and CDR2 is FNYEAQ. The CDR3 has 15 amino acids.

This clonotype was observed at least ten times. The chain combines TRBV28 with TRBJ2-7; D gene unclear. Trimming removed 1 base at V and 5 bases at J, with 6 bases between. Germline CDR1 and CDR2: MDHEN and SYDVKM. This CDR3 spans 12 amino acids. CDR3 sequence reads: CASSLFWDEQYF. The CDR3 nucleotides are TGTGCCAGCAGTTTATTCTGGGACGAGCAGTACTTC.

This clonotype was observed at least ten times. CDR3 bases: TGTGCCAGCAGTTACTCATCCGTAGGGAGGGGGTACAATGAGCAGTTCTTC. Its protein product is CASSYSSVGRGYNEQFF. V gene TRBV6-6 combines with J gene TRBJ2-1; TRBD2 might be the D (7 bases). In germline, CDR1 is MNHNY, CDR2 SVGAGI (reference sequence). With 0 bases removed from V and 4 bases from J, the gap between germline ends came to 16 bases. There are 17 residues in the CDR3.

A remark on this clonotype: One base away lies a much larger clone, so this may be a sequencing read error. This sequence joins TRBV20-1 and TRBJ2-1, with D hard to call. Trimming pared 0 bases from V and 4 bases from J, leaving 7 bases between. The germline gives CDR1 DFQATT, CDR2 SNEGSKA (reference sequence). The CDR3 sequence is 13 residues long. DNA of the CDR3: TGCAGTGCTAGAGAGCCGGTTTACAATGAGCAGTTCTTC. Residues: CSAREPVYNEQFF.

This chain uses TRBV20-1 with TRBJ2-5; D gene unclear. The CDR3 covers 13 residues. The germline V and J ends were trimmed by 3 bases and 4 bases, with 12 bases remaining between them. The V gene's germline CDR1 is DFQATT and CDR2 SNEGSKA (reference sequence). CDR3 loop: CSARWLLGETQYF. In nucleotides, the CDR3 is TGCAGTGCTAGGTGGCTACTTGGAGAGACCCAGTACTTC.

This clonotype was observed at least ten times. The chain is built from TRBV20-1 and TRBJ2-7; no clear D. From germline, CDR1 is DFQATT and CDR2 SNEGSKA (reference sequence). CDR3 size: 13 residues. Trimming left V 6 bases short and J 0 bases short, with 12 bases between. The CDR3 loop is CSARHLSSYEQYF. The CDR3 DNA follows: TGCAGTGCCCGTCATCTGAGCTCCTACGAGCAGTACTTC.

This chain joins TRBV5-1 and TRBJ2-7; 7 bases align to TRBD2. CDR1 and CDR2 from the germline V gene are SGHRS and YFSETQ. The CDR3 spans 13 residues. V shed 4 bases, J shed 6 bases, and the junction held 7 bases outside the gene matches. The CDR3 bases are TGCGCCAGCAGCCCCCGGGAGGCCGGCGAGCAGTACTTC. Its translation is CASSPREAGEQYF.

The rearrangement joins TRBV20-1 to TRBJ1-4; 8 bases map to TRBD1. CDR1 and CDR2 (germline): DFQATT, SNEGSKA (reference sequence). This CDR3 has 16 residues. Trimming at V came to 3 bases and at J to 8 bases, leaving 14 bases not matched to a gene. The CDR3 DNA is TGCAGTGCTAGGCCCCCCGACAGGGGTGGGCGAGAAAAACTGTTTTTT. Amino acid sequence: CSARPPDRGGREKLFF.

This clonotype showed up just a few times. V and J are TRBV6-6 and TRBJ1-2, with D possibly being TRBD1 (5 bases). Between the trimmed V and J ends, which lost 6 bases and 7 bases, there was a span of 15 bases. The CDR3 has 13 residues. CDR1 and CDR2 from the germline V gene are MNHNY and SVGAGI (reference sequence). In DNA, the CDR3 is TGTGCCAGCAGACTTAGGGGCAGGAGTGGCTACACCTTC. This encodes CASRLRGRSGYTF.